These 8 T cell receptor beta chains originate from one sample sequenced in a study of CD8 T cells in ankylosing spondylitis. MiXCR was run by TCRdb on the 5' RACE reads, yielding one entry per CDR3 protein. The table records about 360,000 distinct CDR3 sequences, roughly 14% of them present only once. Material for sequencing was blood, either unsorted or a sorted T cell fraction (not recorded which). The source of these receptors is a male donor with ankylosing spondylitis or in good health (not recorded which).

Written as DNA, the CDR3 is TGTGCCAGCAGTCCAGCCGTGGGGTTTAGCTCCTACAATGAGCAGTTCTTC. This gives the protein CASSPAVGFSSYNEQFF. V gene TRBV27 combines with J gene TRBJ2-1, with D unresolved. The CDR3 contains 17 residues. Trimming pared 5 bases from V and 0 bases from J, leaving 17 bases between. Germline CDR1 is MNHEY and CDR2 is SMNVEV (reference sequence).

CDR3 nucleotide sequence: TGTGCCAGCAGCTCACCGGGACTAAACTCTGGGGCCAACGTCCTGACTTTC. Residues: CASSSPGLNSGANVLTF. The gene calls are TRBV7-8 and TRBJ2-6; 7 bases are shared with TRBD2. The trim removed 4 bases at V and 0 bases at J, leaving 6 bases unmatched. CDR1 and CDR2 from the germline V gene are SGHVS and FQNEAQ. The CDR3 spans 17 residues.

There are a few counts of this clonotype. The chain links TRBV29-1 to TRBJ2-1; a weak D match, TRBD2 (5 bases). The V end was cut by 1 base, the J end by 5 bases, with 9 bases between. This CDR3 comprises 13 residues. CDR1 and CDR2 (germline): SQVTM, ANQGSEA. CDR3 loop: CSVEVGVNNEQFF. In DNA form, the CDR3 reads TGCAGCGTTGAAGTGGGAGTGAACAATGAGCAGTTCTTC.

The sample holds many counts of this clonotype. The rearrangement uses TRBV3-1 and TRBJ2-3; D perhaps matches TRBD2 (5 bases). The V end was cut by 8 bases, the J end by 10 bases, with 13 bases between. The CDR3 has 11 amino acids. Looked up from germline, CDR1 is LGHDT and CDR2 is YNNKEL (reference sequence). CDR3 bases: TGTGCCAGCGATAAGGGAGCTTCGCAGTATTTT. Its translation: CASDKGASQYF.

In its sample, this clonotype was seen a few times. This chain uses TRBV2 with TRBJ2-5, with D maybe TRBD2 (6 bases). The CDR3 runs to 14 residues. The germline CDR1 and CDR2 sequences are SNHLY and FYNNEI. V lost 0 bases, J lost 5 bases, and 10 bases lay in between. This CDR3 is CASSEAAGWETQYF. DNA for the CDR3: TGTGCCAGCAGTGAAGCTGCGGGGTGGGAGACCCAGTACTTC. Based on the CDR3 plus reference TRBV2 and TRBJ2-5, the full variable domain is EPEVTQTPSHQVTQMGQEVILRCVPISNHLYFYWYRQILGQKVEFLVSFYNNEISEKSEIFDDQFSVERPDGSNFTLKIRSTKLEDSAMYFCASSEAAGWETQYFGPGTRLLVL.

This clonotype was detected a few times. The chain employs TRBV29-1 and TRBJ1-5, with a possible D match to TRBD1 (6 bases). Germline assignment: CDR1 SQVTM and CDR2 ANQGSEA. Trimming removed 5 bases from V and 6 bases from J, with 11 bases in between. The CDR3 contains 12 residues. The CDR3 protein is CSVKQGGQPQHF. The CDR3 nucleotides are TGCAGCGTTAAACAGGGTGGTCAGCCCCAGCATTTT.

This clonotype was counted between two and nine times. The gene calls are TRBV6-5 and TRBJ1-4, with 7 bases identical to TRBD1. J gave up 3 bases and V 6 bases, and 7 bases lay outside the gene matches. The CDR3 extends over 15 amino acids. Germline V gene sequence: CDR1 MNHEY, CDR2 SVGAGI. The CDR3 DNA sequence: TGTGCCAGCAGCTACAGGGGAGCGGCTAATGAAAAACTGTTTTTT. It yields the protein CASSYRGAANEKLFF.

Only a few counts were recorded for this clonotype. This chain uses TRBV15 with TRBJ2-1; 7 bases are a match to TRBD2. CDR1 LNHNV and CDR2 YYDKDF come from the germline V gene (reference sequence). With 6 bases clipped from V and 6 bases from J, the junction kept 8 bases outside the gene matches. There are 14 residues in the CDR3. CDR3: CATRSGGPFNEQFF. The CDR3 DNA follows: TGTGCCACCAGATCGGGAGGCCCATTCAATGAGCAGTTCTTC.